The next 32 T cell receptor beta chains were all read from a single sample in a study of siplizumab effects on memory and regulatory T cells. Sequencing was performed with immunoSEQ multiplex PCR; in TCRdb, only in-frame clones are kept and a portion is missing. The repertoire holds tens of thousands of clones, with roughly 96% as singletons. Sequenced sample: naive CD4+ T cells sorted from blood. The receptor source for this set is a human donor in good health.

With respect to this clone: An end of the junction differs from the germline gene, which may be a read error. The chain recombines TRBV7-9 with TRBJ2-4, with TRBD1 matching 7 bases. Germline CDR1 reads SEHNR; CDR2 reads FQNEAQ (reference sequence). The CDR3 covers 13 residues. The CDR3 sequence: CASSVSGGIAPTF. The CDR3 DNA is TGTGCCAGCAGCGTGTCAGGGGGAATTGCACCGACTTTC.

The rearrangement uses TRBV2 and TRBJ2-7; D gene unclear. Per the germline V gene, CDR1 is SNHLY and CDR2 is FYNNEI. Trimming shortened V by 4 bases and J by 4 bases, and 5 bases separated the two germline ends. There are 11 residues in the CDR3. The CDR3 sequence: CASSAAYEQYF. CDR3 nucleotide sequence: TGTGCCAGCAGTGCGGCGTACGAGCAGTACTTC. Drawing the rest from reference TRBV2 and TRBJ2-7, the complete variable domain is EPEVTQTPSHQVTQMGQEVILRCVPISNHLYFYWYRQILGQKVEFLVSFYNNEISEKSEIFDDQFSVERPDGSNFTLKIRSTKLEDSAMYFCASSAAYEQYFGPGTRLTVT.

This clone was recorded only once. The chain links TRBV7-9 to TRBJ1-1; possibly TRBD1 for D (6 bases). Germline values: CDR1 SEHNR, CDR2 FQNEAQ (reference sequence). V lost 6 bases to trimming and J lost 0 bases, with 11 bases between them. The CDR3 has 14 amino acids. The CDR3 sequence: CASSSRGLNTEAFF. DNA for the CDR3: TGTGCCAGCAGTTCCAGGGGATTGAACACTGAAGCTTTCTTT.

CDR3 DNA sequence: TGTGCCAGTAGTATTGACAGGGACTATGGCTACACCTTC. It specifies CASSIDRDYGYTF. The gene calls are TRBV19 and TRBJ1-2; 7 bases are a match to TRBD1. In germline, CDR1 is LNHDA, CDR2 SQIVND (reference sequence). Trimming at V came to 3 bases and at J to 3 bases, leaving 1 base not matched to a gene. This CDR3 spans 13 amino acids.

Comments on this clone: Other DNA variants within this sample encode the same CDR3. This chain's CDR3 is CASSLAGGQETQYF. CDR3 bases: TGCGCCAGCAGCTTGGCGGGGGGGCAAGAGACCCAGTACTTC. V gene TRBV5-1 combines with J gene TRBJ2-5; 8 nucleotides align to TRBD2. Trimming at V came to 0 bases and at J to 2 bases, leaving 0 bases not matched to a gene. The germline V gene encodes CDR1 SGHRS and CDR2 YFSETQ. CDR3 length equals 14 residues.

The V and J genes are TRBV4-1 and TRBJ1-4; D call uncertain. Per the germline V gene, CDR1 is MGHRA and CDR2 is YSYEKL. CDR3 length equals 15 residues. Trimming removed 5 bases from V and 6 bases from J, with 16 bases in between. DNA of the CDR3: TGCGCCAGCAGCTCACCACTTGGGTCCTATGAAAAACTGTTTTTT. This gives the protein CASSSPLGSYEKLFF.

This clone appeared a single time. V gene TRBV5-1 combines with J gene TRBJ2-3, with 8 bases lining up with TRBD1. The germline V gene encodes CDR1 SGHRS and CDR2 YFSETQ. The V and J ends lost 6 bases and 4 bases, in that order; junction bases with no gene match: 7. The CDR3 runs 14 residues. In DNA, the CDR3 is TGCGCCAGCAAGGAGGGGGGACAGGCAGATACGCAGTATTTT. Translated: CASKEGGQADTQYF.

This clone appeared once. The genes are TRBV6-5 and TRBJ2-1; 7 positions match TRBD1. Trimming at V came to 6 bases and at J to 2 bases, leaving 7 bases not matched to a gene. This CDR3 is 15 amino acids long. Germline-derived CDR1 and CDR2 are MNHEY and SVGAGI. The CDR3, as DNA: TGTGCCAGCAGACGAGACAGGGACACCTACAATGAGCAGTTCTTC. This translates into CASRRDRDTYNEQFF.

The chain employs TRBV19 and TRBJ2-1, with 7 bases lining up with TRBD2. The CDR3 contains 17 residues. CDR1 and CDR2 (germline): LNHDA, SQIVND (reference sequence). J was trimmed by 7 bases and V by 5 bases; bases with no gene match: 17. CDR3 bases: TGTGCCAGTAGTGGATCTTGGGGAGCGGGGAAGGGGAATGAGCAGTTCTTC. Its translation: CASSGSWGAGKGNEQFF.

This chain uses TRBV9 with TRBJ1-2; D ambiguous. Germline assignment: CDR1 SGDLS and CDR2 YYNGEE. V was trimmed by 0 bases and J by 2 bases, leaving 8 bases between them. The CDR3 length is 14 residues. The CDR3 sequence: CASSVGAANYGYTF. CDR3 nucleotides: TGTGCCAGCAGCGTAGGGGCAGCCAACTATGGCTACACCTTC.

J is TRBJ2-1 and V is TRBV5-6; 7 nucleotides align to TRBD2. Germline V gene data show CDR1 as SGHDT and CDR2 as YYEEEE. There are 17 residues in the CDR3. V lost 3 bases, J lost 2 bases, and 11 bases stayed unmatched. CDR3 nucleotides: TGTGCCAGCAGCTACCCGCTAGCGGTAATTACCTACAATGAGCAGTTCTTC. It encodes CASSYPLAVITYNEQFF.

This clone was seen only once. This chain connects TRBV6-1 to TRBJ2-3; D might be TRBD1 (6 bases). Germline CDR1 reads MNHNS; CDR2 reads SASEGT. V was cut by 6 bases and J by 1 base, with 11 bases left in between. This CDR3 is 14 amino acids long. Written as DNA, the CDR3 is TGTGCCAGCAGATACAGGGATCGCACAGATACGCAGTATTTT. The encoded protein is CASRYRDRTDTQYF.

The gene calls are TRBV29-1 and TRBJ2-5, with D maybe TRBD1 (7 bases). Germline values: CDR1 SQVTM, CDR2 ANQGSEA. This CDR3 region has 13 residues. V was trimmed by 2 bases and J by 5 bases, leaving 12 bases between them. The CDR3 bases are TGCAGCGTTGAACGGTCAGGGGGGGAGACCCAGTACTTC. Its translation is CSVERSGGETQYF. The full variable domain, its missing parts supplied by reference TRBV29-1 and TRBJ2-5, is SAVISQKPSRDICQRGTSLTIQCQVDSQVTMMFWYRQQPGQSLTLIATANQGSEATYESGFVIDKFPISRPNLTFSTLTVSNMSPEDSSIYLCSVERSGGETQYFGPGTRLLVL.

This chain uses TRBV19 with TRBJ1-2; 9 nucleotides match TRBD1. Per germline, CDR1 LNHDA and CDR2 SQIVND (reference sequence). The CDR3 covers 16 residues. The V and J ends lost 2 bases and 4 bases, in that order; junction bases with no gene match: 8. The CDR3 protein is CASSIPMGQGFYGYTF. CDR3 DNA sequence: TGTGCCAGTAGTATACCCATGGGACAGGGCTTCTATGGCTACACCTTC.

This clone was detected once. The chain combines TRBV18 with TRBJ1-3; D gene unclear. V was trimmed by 3 bases and J by 3 bases, leaving 9 bases between them. Germline V gene lookup returns CDR1 KGHSH and CDR2 LQKENI. This CDR3 has 14 residues. The CDR3, as DNA: TGTGCCAGCTCACCGGAGAGAGGTGGAAACACCATATATTTT. This gives the protein CASSPERGGNTIYF.

This rearrangement joins TRBV7-2 to TRBJ1-3; D not resolved. CDR3 length: 16 residues. Trimming took 2 bases from V and 3 from J, leaving 14 bases between them. CDR1 SGHTA and CDR2 FQGNSA come from the germline V gene. The CDR3 reads CASSLMSSRDGNTIYF. CDR3 DNA: TGTGCCAGCAGCTTAATGAGTAGTAGGGATGGAAACACCATATATTTT.

The chain is built from TRBV5-4 and TRBJ1-2; TRBD1 aligns across 7 bases. Trimming took 4 bases from V and 4 from J; bases not matched to a gene: 13. Looked up from germline, CDR1 is SGHNT and CDR2 is YYREEE (reference sequence). The CDR3 is made up of 16 amino acids. CDR3 loop: CASSLPLRGLSYGYTF. The DNA for the CDR3 is TGTGCCAGCAGCCTCCCCTTGAGGGGGCTTAGCTATGGCTACACCTTC.

V usage is TRBV12-5 and J usage is TRBJ1-3, with 7 bases identical to TRBD1. Germline CDR1 reads LGHNT; CDR2 reads FRNRAP. V shed 6 bases and J 0 bases; nucleotides not matched to a gene: 5. The CDR3 runs to 15 residues. The CDR3 DNA is TGTGCTAGTGGCCAGACAGGGAGCTCTGGAAACACCATATATTTT. It encodes CASGQTGSSGNTIYF. The full variable domain, its missing parts supplied by reference TRBV12-5 and TRBJ1-3, is DARVTQTPRHKVTEMGQEVTMRCQPILGHNTVFWYRQTMMQGLELLAYFRNRAPLDDSGMPKDRFSAEMPDATLATLKIQPSEPRDSAVYFCASGQTGSSGNTIYFGEGSWLTVV.

The genes are TRBV4-1 and TRBJ2-1, with D possibly being TRBD2 (7 bases). The CDR3 contains 12 residues. CDR1 MGHRA and CDR2 YSYEKL come from the germline V gene. Trimming shortened V by 0 bases and J by 13 bases, and 10 bases separated the two germline ends. The CDR3 region has the DNA TGCGCCAGCAGCCAAGATGGGGGGGGCCAGTTCTTC. Translated, it gives CASSQDGGGQFF.

V is TRBV5-5 and J is TRBJ1-1, with 12 bases identical to TRBD1. The CDR3 is 19 residues long. The V gene's germline CDR1 is SGHKS and CDR2 YYEKEE (reference sequence). The ends lost 3 bases at V and 6 bases at J; junction bases unmatched: 18. CDR3 region: CASSSGAAWWDRGPAEAFF. In DNA form, the CDR3 reads TGTGCCAGCAGCTCGGGGGCGGCCTGGTGGGACAGGGGGCCGGCTGAAGCTTTCTTT.

This clone was recorded once. The chain recombines TRBV5-1 with TRBJ1-2; D remains unclear. The CDR3 consists of 14 residues. CDR1 and CDR2 (germline): SGHRS, YFSETQ. V was clipped by 4 bases and J by 1 base, with 11 bases between them. The CDR3 bases are TGCGCCAGCAGCGCCGCCGACCTTAACTATGGCTACACCTTC. Protein: CASSAADLNYGYTF.

This chain connects TRBV6-5 to TRBJ1-2; 7 bases match TRBD1. Germline V CDR1 and CDR2: MNHEY, SVGAGI. This CDR3 spans 15 amino acids. V lost 5 bases and J lost 5; bases outside the gene matches: 11. The CDR3 bases are TGTGCCAGCAGTGTTTCTGGGACAGCCCTTTATGGCTACACCTTC. Translating it yields CASSVSGTALYGYTF.

The rearrangement joins TRBV7-2 to TRBJ2-2; no firm D call. With 5 bases removed from V and 6 bases from J, the gap between germline ends came to 16 bases. The germline V gene has CDR1 SGHTA and CDR2 FQGNSA. The CDR3 spans 15 residues. CDR3 region: CASSVDQTWSGELFF. CDR3 coding DNA: TGTGCCAGCAGCGTGGACCAGACATGGTCCGGGGAGCTGTTTTTT.

This sequence joins TRBV5-1 and TRBJ2-7; no clear D. The germline gives CDR1 SGHRS, CDR2 YFSETQ. The V gene lost 0 bases and the J gene lost 0 bases, with 7 bases spanning the gap. There are 14 residues in the CDR3. The CDR3 loop is CASSLGKNSYEQYF. The CDR3 DNA sequence: TGCGCCAGCAGCTTGGGTAAGAACTCCTACGAGCAGTACTTC.

A note on this clone: Additional DNA sequences in this sample encode the identical CDR3. The gene calls are TRBV7-2 and TRBJ2-3; D is perhaps TRBD1 (6 bases). The CDR3 extends over 15 amino acids. The germline CDR1 and CDR2 sequences are SGHTA and FQGNSA. V was shortened by 1 base and J by 2 bases, with 10 bases between the two germline ends. DNA for the CDR3: TGTGCCAGCAGCTTAGTGGCAGGGGCCACAGATACGCAGTATTTT. It is translated as CASSLVAGATDTQYF.

V gene TRBV4-2 combines with J gene TRBJ2-5; 11 bases match TRBD2. Germline V gene lookup returns CDR1 LGHNA and CDR2 YNFKEQ. The CDR3 has 16 residues. V gave up 4 bases and J gave up 4 bases; unmatched junction bases: 8. The CDR3 is CASSPVLAGVVETQYF. CDR3 DNA sequence: TGTGCCAGCAGCCCCGTACTAGCGGGGGTTGTAGAGACCCAGTACTTC.

This chain connects TRBV10-3 to TRBJ1-4, with 10 bases lining up with TRBD1. The ends lost 7 bases at V and 8 bases at J; junction bases unmatched: 4. This CDR3 comprises 13 residues. Germline CDR1 and CDR2: ENHRY and SYGVKD. This CDR3 is CAINRDRGEKLFF. DNA for the CDR3: TGTGCCATCAATCGGGACAGGGGAGAAAAACTGTTTTTT.

The rearrangement joins TRBV6-6 to TRBJ1-2; D gene unclear. This CDR3 region has 13 residues. Trimming cost V 5 bases and J 6 bases, with 13 bases left between them. Germline V gene data show CDR1 as MNHNY and CDR2 as SVGAGI (reference sequence). CDR3 coding DNA: TGTGCCAGCAGTAACTTCGAGCAAGATGGCTACACCTTC. Translated, it gives CASSNFEQDGYTF.

This chain uses TRBV18 with TRBJ2-3, with D tentatively TRBD1 (5 bases). The CDR3 runs to 16 residues. The V end lost 6 bases, the J end lost 0 bases, and 16 bases lay between the germline ends. Germline V CDR1 and CDR2: KGHSH, LQKENI. This CDR3 is CASSPRQPQSTDTQYF. The CDR3 DNA follows: TGTGCCAGCTCGCCTAGACAGCCTCAGAGCACAGATACGCAGTATTTT. Based on the CDR3 plus reference TRBV18 and TRBJ2-3, the full variable domain is NAGVMQNPRHLVRRRGQEARLRCSPMKGHSHVYWYRQLPEEGLKFMVYLQKENIIDESGMPKERFSAEFPKEGPSILRIQQVVRGDSAAYFCASSPRQPQSTDTQYFGPGTRLTVL.

The chain carries TRBV11-2 and TRBJ1-5; D ambiguous. V was pared by 1 base and J by 5 bases, with 9 bases between. CDR3 length: 14 amino acids. CDR1 SGHAT and CDR2 FQNNGV come from the germline V gene. CDR3 sequence reads: CASSLGSGYQPQHF. The CDR3 DNA is TGTGCCAGCAGCTTAGGGTCAGGTTATCAGCCCCAGCATTTT.

The J gene is TRBJ2-5, the V gene TRBV7-2; D is perhaps TRBD1 or TRBD2 (6 bases each). Germline CDR1 reads SGHTA; CDR2 reads FQGNSA. V lost 7 bases and J 4 bases, leaving 13 bases between the germline ends. The CDR3 totals 13 residues. The CDR3: CASIGGPGETQYF. CDR3 DNA sequence: TGTGCCAGCATTGGGGGGCCGGGAGAGACCCAGTACTTC. The whole variable domain, remainder taken from reference TRBV7-2 and TRBJ2-5, is GAGVSQSPSNKVTEKGKDVELRCDPISGHTALYWYRQSLGQGLEFLIYFQGNSAPDKSGLPSDRFSAERTGGSVSTLTIQRTQQEDSAVYLCASIGGPGETQYFGPGTRLLVL.

The chain joins TRBV30 to TRBJ1-6; 12 nucleotides match TRBD1. CDR1 is GTSNPN and CDR2 is SVGIG in the germline V gene (reference sequence). The V gene end was trimmed by 4 bases and the J gene end by 6 bases; junction bases not matched to a gene: 4. This CDR3 is 15 amino acids long. The CDR3 spells CAWIAGQGANSPLHF. CDR3 nucleotides: TGTGCCTGGATTGCGGGACAGGGGGCTAATTCACCCCTCCACTTT.